This T cell receptor beta chain was found in a study of blood T cell repertoires in COVID-19. Background on the study: Spain, Italy and the United States supplied samples that represented acute and convalescent COVID-19. In each case, the material was cDNA or gDNA derived from T cells, B-cell-depleted T cells, or PBMCs.

Produced via immunoSEQ multiplex PCR; TCRdb's table is partial and in-frame only. This sample yields 290,000 or so clones, of which roughly 86% are seen a single time; under 3% belongs to the top ten. The study recruited people aged 18 to 89 years across about 25 US areas. The recovered donors of Cohort 3 showed two negative PCRs, clearance, or symptom resolution. The germline V and J ends were trimmed by 6 bases and 1 base, with 16 bases remaining between them. Germline CDR1 and CDR2: SEHNR and FQNEAQ (reference sequence). The length of the CDR3 is 16 residues. The origin of this receptor is a woman aged 18-35 years who had recovered from COVID-19. The sequenced sample was PBMCs or T cells enriched from blood (not recorded which). The gene calls are TRBV7-9 and TRBJ1-3; tentatively, D is TRBD1 (6 bases). In nucleotides, the CDR3 is TGTGCCAGCAGGCCAGAGGGGGGGACATCTGGAAACACCATATATTTT. It specifies CASRPEGGTSGNTIYF.